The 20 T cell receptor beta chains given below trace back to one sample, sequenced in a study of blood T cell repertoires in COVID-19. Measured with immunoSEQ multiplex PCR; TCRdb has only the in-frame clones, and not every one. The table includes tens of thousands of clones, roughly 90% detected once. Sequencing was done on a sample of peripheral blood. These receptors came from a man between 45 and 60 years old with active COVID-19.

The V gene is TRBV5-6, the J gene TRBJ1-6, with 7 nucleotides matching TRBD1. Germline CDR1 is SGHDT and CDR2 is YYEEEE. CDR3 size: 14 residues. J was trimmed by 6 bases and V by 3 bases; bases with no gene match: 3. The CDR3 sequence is CASSSTGFNSPLHF. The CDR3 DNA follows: TGTGCCAGCAGCTCGACAGGGTTTAATTCACCCCTCCACTTT.

CDR3 residues: CASSPKRQGQFSYNSPLHF. DNA for the CDR3: TGTGCCAGCTCACCAAAAAGACAGGGCCAATTCTCCTATAATTCACCCCTCCACTTT. The J gene is TRBJ1-6, the V gene TRBV18; TRBD1 aligns across 7 bases. In germline, CDR1 is KGHSH, CDR2 LQKENI. The length of the CDR3 is 19 residues. Losses at the gene ends were 2 bases for V and 0 bases for J; bases not matched to a gene: 10.

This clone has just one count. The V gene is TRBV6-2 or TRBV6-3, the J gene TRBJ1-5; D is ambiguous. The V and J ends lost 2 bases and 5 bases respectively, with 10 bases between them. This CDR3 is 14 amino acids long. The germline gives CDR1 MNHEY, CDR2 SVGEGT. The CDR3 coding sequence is TGTGCCAGCAGTTACCGACAAACCTATCAGCCCCAGCATTTT. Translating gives CASSYRQTYQPQHF.

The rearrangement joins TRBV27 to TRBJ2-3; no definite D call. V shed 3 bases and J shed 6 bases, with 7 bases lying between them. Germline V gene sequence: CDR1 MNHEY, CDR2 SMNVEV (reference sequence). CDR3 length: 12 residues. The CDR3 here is CASSFPQDTQYF. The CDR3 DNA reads TGTGCCAGCAGTTTCCCCCAGGATACGCAGTATTTT.

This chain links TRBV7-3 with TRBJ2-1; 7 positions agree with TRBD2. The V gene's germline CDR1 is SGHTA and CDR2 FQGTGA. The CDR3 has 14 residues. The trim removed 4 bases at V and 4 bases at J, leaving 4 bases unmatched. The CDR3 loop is CASSSAGGYNEQFF. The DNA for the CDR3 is TGTGCCAGCAGCTCGGCCGGGGGGTACAATGAGCAGTTCTTC.

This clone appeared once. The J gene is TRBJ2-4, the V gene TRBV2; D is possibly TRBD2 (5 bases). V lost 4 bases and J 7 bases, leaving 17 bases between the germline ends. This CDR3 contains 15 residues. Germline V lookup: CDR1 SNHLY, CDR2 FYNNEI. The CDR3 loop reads CASSAIGPRGNIQYF. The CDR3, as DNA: TGTGCCAGCAGTGCGATCGGGCCCCGCGGGAACATTCAGTACTTC.

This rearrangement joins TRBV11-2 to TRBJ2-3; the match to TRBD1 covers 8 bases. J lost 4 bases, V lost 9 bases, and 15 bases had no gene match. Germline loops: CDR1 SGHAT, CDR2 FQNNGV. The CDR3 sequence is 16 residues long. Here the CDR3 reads CASHRGKDRVSDTQYF. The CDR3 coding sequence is TGTGCCAGTCATCGCGGTAAGGACAGGGTTTCAGATACGCAGTATTTT.

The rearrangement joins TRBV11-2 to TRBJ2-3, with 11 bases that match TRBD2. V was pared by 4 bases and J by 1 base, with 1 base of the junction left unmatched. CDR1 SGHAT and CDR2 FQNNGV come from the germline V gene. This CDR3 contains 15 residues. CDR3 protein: CASSSLAGGTDTQYF. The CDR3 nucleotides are TGTGCCAGCAGCTCACTAGCGGGAGGCACAGATACGCAGTATTTT.

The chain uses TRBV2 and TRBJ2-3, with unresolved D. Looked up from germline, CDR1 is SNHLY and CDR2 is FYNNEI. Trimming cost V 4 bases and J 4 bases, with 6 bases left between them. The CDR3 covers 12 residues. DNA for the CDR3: TGTGCCAGCAGTGTATCGGCAGATACGCAGTATTTT. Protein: CASSVSADTQYF. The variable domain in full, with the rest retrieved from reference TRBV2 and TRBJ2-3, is EPEVTQTPSHQVTQMGQEVILRCVPISNHLYFYWYRQILGQKVEFLVSFYNNEISEKSEIFDDQFSVERPDGSNFTLKIRSTKLEDSAMYFCASSVSADTQYFGPGTRLTVL.

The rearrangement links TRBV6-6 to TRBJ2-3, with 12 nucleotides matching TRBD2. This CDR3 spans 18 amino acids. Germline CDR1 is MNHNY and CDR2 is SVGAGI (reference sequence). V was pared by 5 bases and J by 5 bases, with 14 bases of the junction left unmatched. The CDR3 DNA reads TGTGCCAGCAGTCCCCTTACAGCTAGCGGGGGGGCGGGAGATACGCAGTATTTT. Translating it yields CASSPLTASGGAGDTQYF.

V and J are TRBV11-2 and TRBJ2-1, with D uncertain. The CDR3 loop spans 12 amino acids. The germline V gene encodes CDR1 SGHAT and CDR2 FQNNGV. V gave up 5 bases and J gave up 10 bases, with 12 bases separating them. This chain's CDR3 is CASSPLSLEQFF. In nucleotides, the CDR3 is TGTGCCAGCAGCCCCCTGAGCCTCGAGCAGTTCTTC.

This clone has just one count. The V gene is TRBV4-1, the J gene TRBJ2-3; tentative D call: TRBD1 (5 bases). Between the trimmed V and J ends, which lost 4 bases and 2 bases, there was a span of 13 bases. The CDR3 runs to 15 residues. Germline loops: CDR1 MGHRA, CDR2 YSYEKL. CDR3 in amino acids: CASSLLGLHTDTQYF. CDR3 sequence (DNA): TGCGCCAGCAGCCTCCTGGGGCTCCACACAGATACGCAGTATTTT.

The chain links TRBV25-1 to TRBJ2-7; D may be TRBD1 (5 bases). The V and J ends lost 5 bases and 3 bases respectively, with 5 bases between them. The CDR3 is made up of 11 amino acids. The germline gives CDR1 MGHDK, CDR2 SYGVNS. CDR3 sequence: CASSRGYEQYF. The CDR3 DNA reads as TGTGCCAGCAGTAGGGGCTACGAGCAGTACTTC.

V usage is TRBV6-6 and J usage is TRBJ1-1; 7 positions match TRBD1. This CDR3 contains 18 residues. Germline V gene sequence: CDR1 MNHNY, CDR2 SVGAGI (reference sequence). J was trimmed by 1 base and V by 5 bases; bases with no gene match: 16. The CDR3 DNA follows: TGTGCCAGCAGTCCTTTGCCGACAGGGTGGTCGCCGAACACTGAAGCTTTCTTT. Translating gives CASSPLPTGWSPNTEAFF.

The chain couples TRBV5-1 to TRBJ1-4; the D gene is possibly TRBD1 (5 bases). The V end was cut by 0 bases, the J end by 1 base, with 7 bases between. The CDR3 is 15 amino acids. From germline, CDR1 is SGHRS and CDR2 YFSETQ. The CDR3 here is CASSLGRGTNEKLFF. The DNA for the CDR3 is TGCGCCAGCAGCTTGGGGAGGGGAACTAATGAAAAACTGTTTTTT.

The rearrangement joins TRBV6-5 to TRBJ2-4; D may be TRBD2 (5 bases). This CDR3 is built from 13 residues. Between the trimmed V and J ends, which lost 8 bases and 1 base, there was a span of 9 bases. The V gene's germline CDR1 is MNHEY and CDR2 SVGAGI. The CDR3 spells CASRRGAKNIQYF. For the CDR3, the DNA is TGTGCCAGCCGGCGAGGGGCCAAAAACATTCAGTACTTC.

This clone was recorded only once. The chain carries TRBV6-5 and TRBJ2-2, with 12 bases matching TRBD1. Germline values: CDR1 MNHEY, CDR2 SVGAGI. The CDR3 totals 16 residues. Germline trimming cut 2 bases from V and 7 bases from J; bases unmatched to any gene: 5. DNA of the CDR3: TGTGCCAGCAGTTACACGGGACAGGGGGCCGTCGGGGAGCTGTTTTTT. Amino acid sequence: CASSYTGQGAVGELFF.

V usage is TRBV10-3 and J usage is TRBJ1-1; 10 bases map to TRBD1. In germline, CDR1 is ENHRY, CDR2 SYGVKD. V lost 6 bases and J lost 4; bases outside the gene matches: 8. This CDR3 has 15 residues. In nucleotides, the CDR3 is TGTGCCATCAGGACAGGGACAGGGGAGCGCACTGAAGCTTTCTTT. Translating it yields CAIRTGTGERTEAFF.

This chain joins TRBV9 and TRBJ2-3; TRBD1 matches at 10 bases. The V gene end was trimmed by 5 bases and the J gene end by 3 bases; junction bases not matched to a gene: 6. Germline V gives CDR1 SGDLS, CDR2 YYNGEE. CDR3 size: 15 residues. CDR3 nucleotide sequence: TGTGCCAGCAGGGCGCCGGGACAGGGGACAGATACGCAGTATTTT. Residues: CASRAPGQGTDTQYF. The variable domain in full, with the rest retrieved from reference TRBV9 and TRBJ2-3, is DSGVTQTPKHLITATGQRVTLRCSPRSGDLSVYWYQQSLDQGLQFLIQYYNGEERAKGNILERFSAQQFPDLHSELNLSSLELGDSALYFCASRAPGQGTDTQYFGPGTRLTVL.

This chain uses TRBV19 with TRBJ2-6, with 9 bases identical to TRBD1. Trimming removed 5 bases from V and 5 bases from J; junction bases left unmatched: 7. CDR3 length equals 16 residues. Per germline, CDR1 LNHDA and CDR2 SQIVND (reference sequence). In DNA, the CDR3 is TGTGCCAGTAGTCGAAAAGGACAGGGGTGGGCCAACGTCCTGACTTTC. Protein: CASSRKGQGWANVLTF.